These 29 T cell receptor beta chains were sequenced from one sample in a study of T cells in Graves' hyperthyroidism and ophthalmopathy. The CDR3 regions of TCR beta were amplified from RNA transcripts. A first-round RT-PCR of the TCR CDR3 used the HTBI primer set. TCRdb redid the calling of the multiplex PCR reads with MiXCR, one entry per CDR3 protein. This sample yields about 760,000 distinct CDR3 sequences, of which roughly a third are seen a single time; more than 25% belongs to the top ten. Material for sequencing was blood. These receptor sequences come from a woman aged 40 to 49 with Graves' hyperthyroidism.

CDR3 amino acids: CAISVQLAGANVLTF. The CDR3 coding sequence is TGTGCCATCAGTGTTCAACTAGCGGGGGCCAACGTCCTGACTTTC. This chain joins TRBV10-3 and TRBJ2-6; 7 positions agree with TRBD2. This CDR3 is built from 15 residues. Germline trimming cut 4 bases from V and 4 bases from J; bases unmatched to any gene: 4. CDR1 is ENHRY and CDR2 is SYGVKD in the germline V gene.

The gene calls are TRBV20-1 and TRBJ1-2; D remains ambiguous. CDR1 is DFQATT and CDR2 is SNEGSKA in the germline V gene (reference sequence). This CDR3 contains 12 residues. Trimming removed 5 bases from V and 4 bases from J, with 11 bases in between. For the CDR3, the DNA is TGCAGTGCTTATACGCCCCGCTATGGCTACACCTTC. Encoded protein: CSAYTPRYGYTF.

In the case of this clonotype: At one of its ends the junction is not consistent with the germline gene, which may arise from a read error. The V gene is TRBV2, the J gene TRBJ1-2, with D hard to call. Germline V CDR1 and CDR2: SNHLY, FYNNEI. The CDR3 loop spans 12 amino acids. The CDR3 region is CASTILNYDYTF. CDR3 sequence (DNA): TGTGCCAGCACGATCTTAAACTATGACTACACCTTC.

The V call is TRBV4-1, the J call TRBJ1-1; weak D call: TRBD1 (5 bases). CDR1 and CDR2 (germline): MGHRA, YSYEKL. The CDR3 contains 15 residues. V lost 2 bases to trimming and J lost 0 bases, with 10 bases between them. CDR3 amino acids: CASSQFHRMNTEAFF. In nucleotides, the CDR3 is TGCGCCAGCAGCCAATTTCACAGGATGAACACTGAAGCTTTCTTT.

The table lists this clonotype with a few counts. This chain joins TRBV7-2 and TRBJ1-1; D is perhaps TRBD1 (5 bases). Germline assignment: CDR1 SGHTA and CDR2 FQGNSA. The CDR3 consists of 15 residues. The V gene lost 6 bases and the J gene lost 1 base, with 15 bases spanning the gap. CDR3 residues: CASSRTSGGNTEAFF. CDR3 DNA: TGTGCCAGCAGTCGGACTAGCGGGGGGAACACTGAAGCTTTCTTT.

This clonotype was counted a few times. The chain joins TRBV10-3 to TRBJ1-5; 12 nucleotides line up with TRBD1. Germline CDR1 reads ENHRY; CDR2 reads SYGVKD. J gave up 0 bases and V 10 bases, and 10 bases lay outside the gene matches. This CDR3 is 17 amino acids long. CDR3 sequence (DNA): TGTGCCAGCAGGGACAGGGGGCACCCATATAGCAATCAGCCCCAGCATTTT. Its protein is CASRDRGHPYSNQPQHF.

This clonotype has ten or more counts. The V gene is TRBV25-1, the J gene TRBJ1-1; the D is unclear. The CDR3 spans 14 residues. V lost 0 bases and J lost 4, with 9 bases in between. Germline CDR1 and CDR2: MGHDK and SYGVNS. CDR3 loop: CASSEYGRSTEAFF. Here the CDR3 DNA reads TGTGCCAGCAGTGAATATGGCAGGAGCACTGAAGCTTTCTTT.

This clonotype was observed many times. J is TRBJ1-1 and V is TRBV12-3 or TRBV12-4; D is undetermined. Trimming shortened V by 3 bases and J by 11 bases, and 10 bases separated the two germline ends. CDR3 length equals 11 residues. This CDR3 reads CASSLGINAFF. The CDR3 DNA follows: TGTGCCAGCAGTTTGGGGATCAATGCTTTCTTT.

The chain employs TRBV6-6 and TRBJ2-7; D unclear. Germline assignment: CDR1 MNHNY and CDR2 SVGAGI (reference sequence). Trimming removed 4 bases at V and 7 bases at J, with 14 bases between. The CDR3 spans 13 residues. The CDR3 DNA sequence: TGTGCCAGCAGTTTGTTTCTCTCCGGTGAGCAGTACTTC. Protein product: CASSLFLSGEQYF.

CDR3 sequence reads: CASRLLAGNTGELFF. CDR3 in DNA: TGCGCCAGCAGACTACTAGCCGGAAACACCGGGGAGCTGTTTTTT. This chain links TRBV4-1 with TRBJ2-2; D may be TRBD2 (6 bases). This CDR3 has 15 amino acids. CDR1 and CDR2 from the germline V gene are MGHRA and YSYEKL. Trimming removed 6 bases from V and 2 bases from J, with 13 bases in between.

The V gene is TRBV7-9, the J gene TRBJ1-1, with no clear D. The germline CDR1 and CDR2 sequences are SEHNR and FQNEAQ (reference sequence). This CDR3 comprises 15 residues. V was clipped by 6 bases and J by 7 bases, with 21 bases between them. The DNA of the CDR3 is TGTGCCAGCAGTTCGGCAACCCCGGGATCGGGTGAAGCTTTCTTT. Translating gives CASSSATPGSGEAFF.

The chain links TRBV29-1 to TRBJ1-2; D is ambiguous. This CDR3 contains 12 residues. Between the trimmed V and J ends, which lost 6 bases and 2 bases, there was a span of 10 bases. Germline-derived CDR1 and CDR2 are SQVTM and ANQGSEA. This CDR3 reads CSVGKGNYGYTF. The DNA of the CDR3 is TGCAGCGTAGGTAAAGGAAACTATGGCTACACCTTC. The full variable domain, completed using reference TRBV29-1 and TRBJ1-2, is SAVISQKPSRDICQRGTSLTIQCQVDSQVTMMFWYRQQPGQSLTLIATANQGSEATYESGFVIDKFPISRPNLTFSTLTVSNMSPEDSSIYLCSVGKGNYGYTFGSGTRLTVV.

CDR3 amino acids: CASSPIFTGFSGELFF. CDR3 bases: TGTGCCAGCAGCCCCATCTTCACAGGGTTTAGCGGGGAGCTGTTTTTT. The chain combines TRBV7-7 with TRBJ2-2; D may be TRBD1 (6 bases). The V end was cut by 5 bases, the J end by 7 bases, with 20 bases between. The germline CDR1 and CDR2 sequences are SSHAT and FNYEAQ (reference sequence). The CDR3 has 16 amino acids.

The J gene is TRBJ1-2, the V gene TRBV6-6, with D maybe TRBD1 (5 bases). The CDR3 covers 13 residues. V gave up 2 bases and J gave up 3 bases, with 7 bases separating them. CDR1 and CDR2 from the germline V gene are MNHNY and SVGAGI (reference sequence). CDR3 DNA sequence: TGTGCCAGCAGTTACGAAGGGGACTATGGCTACACCTTC. Amino acid sequence: CASSYEGDYGYTF.

This clonotype showed up many times. The rearrangement uses TRBV20-1 and TRBJ2-5, with D unresolved. CDR3 length: 11 amino acids. Germline loops: CDR1 DFQATT, CDR2 SNEGSKA (reference sequence). Trimming cost V 5 bases and J 2 bases, with 6 bases left between them. The CDR3 is CSAGSQETQYF. CDR3 coding DNA: TGCAGTGCTGGATCTCAAGAGACCCAGTACTTC.

This clonotype was counted at least ten times. V gene TRBV7-2 combines with J gene TRBJ2-7, with 11 bases lining up with TRBD2. The V gene end was trimmed by 5 bases and the J gene end by 2 bases; junction bases not matched to a gene: 14. Germline lookup yields CDR1 SGHTA and CDR2 FQGNSA. The CDR3 runs 18 residues. CDR3 sequence: CASSKRLAGLPKAYEQYF. Written as DNA, the CDR3 is TGTGCCAGCAGCAAAAGACTAGCGGGACTACCGAAAGCCTACGAGCAGTACTTC.

The gene calls are TRBV5-1 and TRBJ2-7; the match to TRBD2 covers 13 bases. V was pared by 2 bases and J by 1 base, with 3 bases of the junction left unmatched. This CDR3 contains 16 residues. The germline V gene encodes CDR1 SGHRS and CDR2 YFSETQ. DNA for the CDR3: TGCGCCAGCAGCTTTCGACTAGCGGGGGGTTCCTACGAGCAGTACTTC. It translates to CASSFRLAGGSYEQYF.

This chain joins TRBV7-2 and TRBJ2-2; a possible D gene is TRBD2 (5 bases). The CDR3 has 16 amino acids. Germline values: CDR1 SGHTA, CDR2 FQGNSA. With 0 bases removed from V and 3 bases from J, the gap between germline ends came to 11 bases. DNA of the CDR3: TGTGCCAGCAGCTTAGCGACTAACGGGTACACCGGGGAGCTGTTTTTT. This gives the protein CASSLATNGYTGELFF.

At least ten counts were recorded for this clonotype. The rearrangement uses TRBV19 and TRBJ1-2; weak D call: TRBD1 (6 bases). Germline CDR1 LNHDA, CDR2 SQIVND (reference sequence). This CDR3 has 13 residues. The germline V and J ends were trimmed by 8 bases and 4 bases, with 14 bases remaining between them. CDR3 residues: CASHPGTLYGYTF. The DNA of the CDR3 is TGTGCCAGTCATCCCGGGACACTCTATGGCTACACCTTC.

This clonotype was found a few times. The rearrangement uses TRBV4-2 and TRBJ2-7; 7 nucleotides match TRBD1. The germline gives CDR1 LGHNA, CDR2 YNFKEQ. V lost 4 bases to trimming and J lost 1 base; unmatched junction nucleotides: 7. CDR3 length: 15 residues. CDR3 DNA: TGTGCCAGCAGCCCCACACAGGGGACGTCCTACGAGCAGTACTTC. It codes for CASSPTQGTSYEQYF.

On this clonotype: This may be a read error: a much more frequent sequence differs by one nucleotide. The chain carries TRBV7-4 and TRBJ1-2; 10 bases match TRBD1. Germline CDR1 is SGHVT and CDR2 is SQSDAQ. CDR3 length: 14 residues. Losses at the gene ends were 4 bases for V and 7 bases for J; bases not matched to a gene: 6. The CDR3: CASSSGQGVIGYTF. Here the CDR3 DNA reads TGTGCCAGCAGCTCTGGACAGGGGGTGATTGGCTACACCTTC.

About this clonotype itself: A much larger clone sits a single nucleotide away, making a read error possible. The chain has TRBV29-1 and TRBJ1-2; 7 bases map to TRBD1. This CDR3 has 14 residues. Looked up from germline, CDR1 is SQVTM and CDR2 is ANQGSEA. With 6 bases clipped from V and 4 bases from J, the junction kept 11 bases outside the gene matches. CDR3 bases: TGCAGCGTCGAAACAGGGGCGTCTAGCTATGGCTACACCTTC. It is translated as CSVETGASSYGYTF.

This clonotype has a handful of counts. This sequence joins TRBV28 and TRBJ1-6; 7 positions agree with TRBD1. CDR1 and CDR2 from the germline V gene are MDHEN and SYDVKM. The V segment lost 10 bases and the J segment 9 bases; nucleotides outside the gene matches: 18. The CDR3 contains 16 residues. CDR3 region: CATELTGYSSGSPLHF. As DNA, the CDR3 is TGTGCCACCGAGTTGACAGGGTACAGTTCGGGTTCACCCCTCCACTTT. The complete variable domain, with remaining parts taken from reference TRBV28 and TRBJ1-6, reads DVKVTQSSRYLVKRTGEKVFLECVQDMDHENMFWYRQDPGLGLRLIYFSYDVKMKEKGDIPEGYSVSREKKERFSLILESASTNQTSMYLCATELTGYSSGSPLHFGNGTRLTVT.

The chain links TRBV19 to TRBJ1-2; D is uncertain. The V gene's germline CDR1 is LNHDA and CDR2 SQIVND (reference sequence). Trimming removed 6 bases at V and 2 bases at J, with 13 bases between. CDR3 length equals 14 residues. CDR3 sequence: CASSAYGVNYGYTF. CDR3 DNA sequence: TGTGCCAGTAGCGCCTACGGGGTAAACTATGGCTACACCTTC.

This clonotype occurred many times. The V call is TRBV9, the J call TRBJ2-6, with D possibly being TRBD1 (6 bases). The CDR3 is 17 residues long. V lost 0 bases and J lost 2, with 12 bases in between. CDR1 is SGDLS, CDR2 YYNGEE, per germline. The CDR3 is CASSVVGPGAGANVLTF. CDR3 sequence (DNA): TGTGCCAGCAGCGTAGTTGGGCCAGGGGCTGGGGCCAACGTCCTGACTTTC.

This clonotype has at least ten counts. V usage is TRBV7-2 and J usage is TRBJ1-4; D gene unclear. Deletions cut 5 bases from V and 0 bases from J, with 7 bases between. CDR1 and CDR2 from the germline V gene are SGHTA and FQGNSA. CDR3 length: 14 amino acids. This CDR3 reads CASSQIATNEKLFF. The CDR3 DNA follows: TGTGCCAGCAGCCAAATCGCAACTAATGAAAAACTGTTTTTT.

This clonotype was counted a few times. The chain carries TRBV29-1 and TRBJ2-7; 8 bases line up with TRBD1. Germline V gene data show CDR1 as SQVTM and CDR2 as ANQGSEA. Trimming at V came to 3 bases and at J to 4 bases, leaving 5 bases not matched to a gene. This CDR3 is built from 13 residues. In DNA form, the CDR3 reads TGCAGCGTTGAGGAGGACAGGGCTTACGAGCAGTACTTC. Residues: CSVEEDRAYEQYF.

The chain carries TRBV7-2 and TRBJ2-2, with 9 bases lining up with TRBD1. The length of the CDR3 is 18 residues. J gave up 4 bases and V 2 bases, and 11 bases lay outside the gene matches. Germline V lookup: CDR1 SGHTA, CDR2 FQGNSA. For the CDR3, the DNA is TGTGCCAGCAGCTTAATCCGGTCGGACAGGGGAGTCACCGGGGAGCTGTTTTTT. Encoded protein: CASSLIRSDRGVTGELFF.

This chain uses TRBV7-2 with TRBJ2-5, with D perhaps matching TRBD1 or TRBD2 (5 bases each). The CDR3 totals 14 residues. The V gene's germline CDR1 is SGHTA and CDR2 FQGNSA. Deletions cut 5 bases from V and 5 bases from J, with 15 bases between. The CDR3 sequence is CASSPGPHPETQYF. The CDR3, as DNA: TGTGCCAGCAGCCCGGGACCGCACCCCGAGACCCAGTACTTC.